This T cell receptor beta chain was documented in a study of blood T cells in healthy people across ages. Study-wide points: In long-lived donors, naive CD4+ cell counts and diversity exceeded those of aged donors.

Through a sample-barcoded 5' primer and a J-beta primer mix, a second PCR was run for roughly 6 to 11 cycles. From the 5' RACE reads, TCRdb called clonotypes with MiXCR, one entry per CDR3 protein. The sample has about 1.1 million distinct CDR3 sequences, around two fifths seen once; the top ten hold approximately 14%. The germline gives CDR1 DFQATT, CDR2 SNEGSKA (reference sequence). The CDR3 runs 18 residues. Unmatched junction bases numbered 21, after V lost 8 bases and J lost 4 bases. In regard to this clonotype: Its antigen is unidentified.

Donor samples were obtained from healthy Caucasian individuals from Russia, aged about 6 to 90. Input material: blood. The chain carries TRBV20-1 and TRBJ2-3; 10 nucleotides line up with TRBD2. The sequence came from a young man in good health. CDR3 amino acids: CSSLPPGGLAGVPDTQYF. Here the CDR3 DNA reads TGCAGTTCTCTTCCCCCGGGAGGCCTAGCGGGGGTCCCAGATACGCAGTATTTT.